What follows are 7 T cell receptor beta chains derived from one specimen sequenced in a study of cytomegalovirus exposure and HLA in healthy donors. PCR used 60 Vbeta primers and 13 Jbeta primers. Assay: immunoSEQ multiplex PCR; the TCRdb copy retains only in-frame clones and omits some. Here the sample spans around 190,000 clones, more than 75% being singletons. Sequenced sample: PBMCs. The receptor set was obtained from a young woman in good health and CMV-seropositive.

The rearrangement uses TRBV4-1 and TRBJ1-1; D might be TRBD1 (5 bases). The CDR3 has 15 amino acids. V was pared by 6 bases and J by 1 base, with 15 bases between. Germline V CDR1 and CDR2: MGHRA, YSYEKL. CDR3 in DNA: TGCGCCAGCAGTCCAGGGAAAGCAACGAACACTGAAGCTTTCTTT. Translation: CASSPGKATNTEAFF.

The genes are TRBV7-9 and TRBJ1-1; D is uncertain. Germline CDR1 reads SEHNR; CDR2 reads FQNEAQ (reference sequence). The CDR3 length is 12 residues. Trimming took 7 bases from V and 1 from J, leaving 7 bases between them. CDR3 region: CASIQSNTEAFF. CDR3 coding DNA: TGTGCCAGCATACAGTCGAACACTGAAGCTTTCTTT.

V usage is TRBV5-6 and J usage is TRBJ1-4, with TRBD1 as a possible D gene (6 bases). The V end was cut by 4 bases, the J end by 8 bases, with 15 bases between. CDR3 length: 14 residues. Looked up from germline, CDR1 is SGHDT and CDR2 is YYEEEE. The CDR3 DNA reads TGTGCCAGCAGCCCGGGCCCTGGGGGCGAAAAACTGTTTTTT. Protein: CASSPGPGGEKLFF. The entire variable domain, with the rest obtained from reference TRBV5-6 and TRBJ1-4, is as follows: DAGVTQSPTHLIKTRGQQVTLRCSPKSGHDTVSWYQQALGQGPQFIFQYYEEEERQRGNFPDRFSGHQFPNYSSELNVNALLLGDSALYLCASSPGPGGEKLFFGSGTQLSVL.

This chain joins TRBV7-2 and TRBJ2-7; D is perhaps TRBD1 (6 bases). CDR1 SGHTA and CDR2 FQGNSA come from the germline V gene. V dropped 3 bases and J dropped 2 bases, with 17 bases sitting between them. The CDR3 runs to 16 residues. CDR3 DNA sequence: TGTGCCAGCAGCTTGTTATCAGGGGCCTCAACCTACGAGCAGTACTTC. Translation: CASSLLSGASTYEQYF. The full variable domain, completed using reference TRBV7-2 and TRBJ2-7, is GAGVSQSPSNKVTEKGKDVELRCDPISGHTALYWYRQSLGQGLEFLIYFQGNSAPDKSGLPSDRFSAERTGGSVSTLTIQRTQQEDSAVYLCASSLLSGASTYEQYFGPGTRLTVT.

J is TRBJ1-5 and V is TRBV7-8; D not certain. Trimming left V 4 bases short and J 0 bases short, with 13 bases between. Germline V gives CDR1 SGHVS, CDR2 FQNEAQ. The CDR3 runs to 16 residues. DNA for the CDR3: TGTGCCAGCAGCTCATTCGACGGGTATAGCAATCAGCCCCAGCATTTT. This codes for CASSSFDGYSNQPQHF.

This clone was found a few times. The V call is TRBV4-1, the J call TRBJ2-7, with a possible D match to TRBD2 (8 bases). Per the germline V gene, CDR1 is MGHRA and CDR2 is YSYEKL. Trimming removed 4 bases at V and 3 bases at J, with 22 bases between. The CDR3 totals 17 residues. CDR3 nucleotide sequence: TGCGCCAGCAGCCGTGCTGGACTAGCAGGGGGAGGCTACGAGCAGTACTTC. It translates to CASSRAGLAGGGYEQYF.

The J gene is TRBJ2-1, the V gene TRBV13; a possible D gene is TRBD2 (5 bases). Trimming took 1 base from V and 5 from J, leaving 24 bases between them. This CDR3 contains 19 residues. Germline lookup yields CDR1 PRHDT and CDR2 FYEKMQ (reference sequence). CDR3 in amino acids: CASSLEVGVDPSGDNEQFF. CDR3 nucleotide sequence: TGTGCCAGCAGCTTAGAAGTGGGAGTGGATCCCAGTGGAGACAATGAGCAGTTCTTC.